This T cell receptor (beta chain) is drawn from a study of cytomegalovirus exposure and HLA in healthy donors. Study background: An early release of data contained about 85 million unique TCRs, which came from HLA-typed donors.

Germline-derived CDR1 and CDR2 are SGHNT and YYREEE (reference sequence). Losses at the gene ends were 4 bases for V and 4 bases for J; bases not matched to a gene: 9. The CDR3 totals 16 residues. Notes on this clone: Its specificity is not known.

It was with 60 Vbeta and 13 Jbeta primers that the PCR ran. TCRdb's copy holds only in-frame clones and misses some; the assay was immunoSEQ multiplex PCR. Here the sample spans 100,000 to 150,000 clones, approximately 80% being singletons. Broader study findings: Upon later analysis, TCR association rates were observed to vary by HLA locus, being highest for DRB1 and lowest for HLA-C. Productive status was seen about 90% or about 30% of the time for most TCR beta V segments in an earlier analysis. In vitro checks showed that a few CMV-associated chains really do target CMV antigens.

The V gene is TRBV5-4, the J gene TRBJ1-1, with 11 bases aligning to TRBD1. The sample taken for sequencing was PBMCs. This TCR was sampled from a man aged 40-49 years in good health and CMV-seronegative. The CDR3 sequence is CASSRGGQGALTEAFF. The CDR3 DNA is TGTGCCAGCAGCCGTGGAGGACAGGGGGCGCTCACTGAAGCTTTCTTT.